These 31 T cell receptor beta chains originate from one sample sequenced in a study of blood T cell repertoires in COVID-19. Here immunoSEQ multiplex PCR was the method, and the copy in TCRdb shows in-frame clones only, minus some. The sample lists 190,000 or so clones, around nine tenths seen once, with 0.85% to 0.95% in the top ten. Material for sequencing was peripheral blood. These receptors were taken from a woman between 18 and 29 years old who had recovered from COVID-19.

This clone was detected a few times. V is TRBV12-3 or TRBV12-4 and J is TRBJ2-3; D might be TRBD2 (6 bases). V lost 5 bases and J lost 6, with 12 bases in between. This CDR3 is built from 13 residues. DNA for the CDR3: TGTGCCAGCAGTGGCGGGGTTCGTGATACGCAGTATTTT. Residues: CASSGGVRDTQYF.

The gene calls are TRBV10-3 and TRBJ2-1, with 10 nucleotides matching TRBD2. Germline assignment: CDR1 ENHRY and CDR2 SYGVKD. This CDR3 has 19 residues. V was pared by 0 bases and J by 3 bases, with 11 bases of the junction left unmatched. The chain's CDR3 is CAISESTPLAGKNYNEQFF. CDR3 bases: TGTGCCATCAGTGAGTCAACGCCACTAGCGGGAAAAAACTACAATGAGCAGTTCTTC.

The V gene is TRBV4-2, the J gene TRBJ2-1; 11 bases map to TRBD2. Trimming removed 1 base from V and 2 bases from J; junction bases left unmatched: 7. The CDR3 extends over 18 amino acids. Germline CDR1 reads LGHNA; CDR2 reads YNFKEQ. CDR3 region: CASSQGDMTSGTYNEQFF. CDR3 coding DNA: TGTGCCAGCAGCCAAGGCGATATGACTAGCGGGACCTACAATGAGCAGTTCTTC.

The chain has TRBV6-6 and TRBJ2-1; 11 bases align to TRBD1. The CDR3 runs to 17 residues. The ends lost 5 bases at V and 7 bases at J; junction bases unmatched: 13. Germline CDR1 MNHNY, CDR2 SVGAGI (reference sequence). The CDR3: CASSPSLGTGGGNEQFF. DNA for the CDR3: TGTGCCAGCAGTCCGTCCTTGGGGACAGGGGGAGGAAATGAGCAGTTCTTC.

This clone turned up a few times. The chain's CDR3 is CASSATSGYTGELFF. DNA of the CDR3: TGTGCCAGCAGCGCCACTAGCGGATACACCGGGGAGCTGTTTTTT. This sequence joins TRBV2 and TRBJ2-2; 8 nucleotides match TRBD2. The CDR3 sequence is 15 residues long. Germline CDR1 reads SNHLY; CDR2 reads FYNNEI. The J segment lost 3 bases and the V segment lost 6 bases, leaving 6 bases of the junction unmatched.

The V call is TRBV13, the J call TRBJ2-7, with TRBD1 identical over 9 bases. The CDR3 runs 13 residues. Germline V lookup: CDR1 PRHDT, CDR2 FYEKMQ (reference sequence). V lost 6 bases, J lost 6 bases, and 6 bases stayed unmatched. The CDR3 region is CASRRDREGEQYF. The CDR3 nucleotides read TGTGCCAGCAGGCGGGACAGGGAAGGCGAGCAGTACTTC.

This rearrangement joins TRBV19 to TRBJ1-1; unclear D gene. CDR3 length: 12 residues. Germline CDR1 reads LNHDA; CDR2 reads SQIVND (reference sequence). V was trimmed by 7 bases and J by 6 bases, leaving 12 bases between them. In DNA, the CDR3 is TGTGCCAGTACTCTAGGGAGCGCTGAAGCTTTCTTT. Protein product: CASTLGSAEAFF.

V gene TRBV7-2 combines with J gene TRBJ2-1; D is ambiguous. Trimming shortened V by 0 bases and J by 4 bases, and 10 bases separated the two germline ends. From germline, CDR1 is SGHTA and CDR2 FQGNSA. The CDR3 spans 15 residues. CDR3 sequence reads: CASSLASGPYNEQFF. CDR3 DNA: TGTGCCAGCAGCTTAGCGTCGGGTCCATACAATGAGCAGTTCTTC.

The chain employs TRBV1 and TRBJ2-7; the table's TRBD1 call for D was not verified on the DNA. TRBV1 corresponds to a pseudogene. The CDR3 covers 14 residues. CDR3 coding DNA: TGCACCAGCAGCCAAGAGGTCAGAACCTACGAGCAGTACGTC. Its protein product is CTSSQEVRTYEQYV.

This chain joins TRBV7-9 and TRBJ2-2; tentatively, D is TRBD2 (5 bases). CDR3 length: 15 residues. From germline, CDR1 is SEHNR and CDR2 FQNEAQ (reference sequence). V was shortened by 5 bases and J by 2 bases, with 12 bases between the two germline ends. CDR3 protein: CASSPPLANTGELFF. The CDR3 nucleotides read TGTGCCAGCAGCCCCCCGCTAGCTAACACCGGGGAGCTGTTTTTT.

The V gene is TRBV11-3, the J gene TRBJ2-3; D is perhaps TRBD2 (6 bases). Looked up from germline, CDR1 is SGHNT and CDR2 is YENEEA. The CDR3 sequence is 14 residues long. Trimming shortened V by 1 base and J by 2 bases, and 7 bases separated the two germline ends. The CDR3 region is CASSLGTNTDTQYF. The CDR3 nucleotides are TGTGCCAGCAGCTTAGGGACTAACACAGATACGCAGTATTTT.

The CDR3 sequence: CASSLRQGTNYGYTF. The CDR3 region has the DNA TGTGCCAGCAGCCTTAGACAGGGAACTAACTATGGCTACACCTTC. This chain connects TRBV7-2 to TRBJ1-2; 7 nucleotides align to TRBD1. In germline, CDR1 is SGHTA, CDR2 FQGNSA. The CDR3 runs to 15 residues. Unmatched junction bases numbered 6, after V lost 5 bases and J lost 0 bases.

This clone was detected a few times. The genes are TRBV6-1 and TRBJ2-7; 7 positions agree with TRBD1. CDR3 size: 15 residues. V lost 0 bases, J lost 3 bases, and 5 bases stayed unmatched. Per germline, CDR1 MNHNS and CDR2 SASEGT. The CDR3 here is CASSEAGTAYYEQYV. The CDR3 DNA is TGTGCCAGCAGTGAAGCGGGGACAGCTTACTACGAGCAGTACGTC.

V and J are TRBV7-9 and TRBJ2-2; 7 bases are a match to TRBD2. Germline trimming cut 5 bases from V and 6 bases from J; bases unmatched to any gene: 3. Germline V CDR1 and CDR2: SEHNR, FQNEAQ (reference sequence). The CDR3 has 13 residues. CDR3: CASSPRESGELFF. CDR3 DNA: TGTGCCAGCAGCCCGCGGGAGTCCGGGGAGCTGTTTTTT.

The V gene is TRBV11-1, the J gene TRBJ2-5; 9 bases are a match to TRBD2. Germline trimming cut 6 bases from V and 4 bases from J; bases unmatched to any gene: 6. This CDR3 has 14 amino acids. Germline V gene data show CDR1 as SGHAT and CDR2 as FQDESV (reference sequence). The CDR3 nucleotides read TGTGCCAGCAGGATAGCGGGAGCAGGAGAGACCCAGTACTTC. The encoded protein is CASRIAGAGETQYF.

J is TRBJ1-4 and V is TRBV18, with D possibly TRBD1 on 5 matching bases. V was clipped by 3 bases and J by 8 bases, with 10 bases between them. This CDR3 has 13 residues. Germline V gene sequence: CDR1 KGHSH, CDR2 LQKENI. In DNA, the CDR3 is TGTGCCAGCTCACCGGCAGGGCGGGAAAAACTGTTTTTT. This encodes CASSPAGREKLFF.

The V gene is TRBV6-2 or TRBV6-3, the J gene TRBJ2-5; no firm D call. The CDR3 is 14 residues long. In germline, CDR1 is MNHEY, CDR2 SVGEGT. V dropped 2 bases and J dropped 3 bases, with 10 bases sitting between them. The CDR3 loop is CASSYPLTKETQYF. The CDR3 DNA reads TGTGCCAGCAGTTACCCCCTAACGAAAGAGACCCAGTACTTC.

The V and J genes are TRBV7-9 and TRBJ1-1; 8 bases are a match to TRBD1. Germline V CDR1 and CDR2: SEHNR, FQNEAQ (reference sequence). This CDR3 is built from 15 residues. V lost 6 bases and J lost 0; bases outside the gene matches: 6. In DNA, the CDR3 is TGTGCCAGCAGATCCCGGGACAGGATGAACACTGAAGCTTTCTTT. Amino acids: CASRSRDRMNTEAFF.

The J gene is TRBJ1-1, the V gene TRBV21-1; no DNA check was done on the table's D call, TRBD1. TRBV21-1 is a known pseudogene. The CDR3 is 15 residues long. CDR3 loop: CASSLGSQGNPEAFF. CDR3 nucleotides: TGTGCCAGCAGCCTTGGTTCACAGGGGAACCCTGAAGCTTTCTTT.

This chain joins TRBV3-1 (or the pseudogene TRBV3-2) and TRBJ1-2; tentatively, D is TRBD1 (6 bases). V lost 4 bases, J lost 6 bases, and 12 bases lay in between. This CDR3 comprises 13 residues. Germline CDR1 reads LGHDT; CDR2 reads YNNKEL (reference sequence). CDR3 in amino acids: CASSLQGLDGYTF. Written as DNA, the CDR3 is TGTGCCAGCAGCCTGCAGGGGTTGGATGGCTACACCTTC.

The V call is TRBV11-3, the J call TRBJ2-1; possible D gene TRBD2, 6 bases. Germline V lookup: CDR1 SGHNT, CDR2 YENEEA. With 8 bases removed from V and 7 bases from J, the gap between germline ends came to 12 bases. The CDR3 extends over 12 amino acids. The CDR3 loop is CASGGKLNEQFF. The CDR3 nucleotides are TGTGCCAGCGGGGGGAAGTTAAATGAGCAGTTCTTC. Full variable domain (missing parts from reference TRBV11-3 and TRBJ2-1): EAGVVQSPRYKIIEKKQPVAFWCNPISGHNTLYWYLQNLGQGPELLIRYENEEAVDDSQLPKDRFSAERLKGVDSTLKIQPAELGDSAVYLCASGGKLNEQFFGPGTRLTVL.

This rearrangement joins TRBV19 to TRBJ2-1, with TRBD2 matching 16 bases. The V gene's germline CDR1 is LNHDA and CDR2 SQIVND (reference sequence). The CDR3 spans 17 residues. The trim removed 5 bases at V and 9 bases at J, leaving 10 bases unmatched. Here the CDR3 reads CASSLAGTSGGDGEQFF. The CDR3 coding sequence is TGTGCCAGTAGTCTGGCCGGGACTAGCGGGGGGGACGGTGAGCAGTTCTTC.

V usage is TRBV28 and J usage is TRBJ1-4, with a possible D match to TRBD1 (5 bases). The CDR3 spans 13 residues. CDR1 is MDHEN and CDR2 is SYDVKM in the germline V gene. Between the trimmed V and J ends, which lost 10 bases and 0 bases, there was a span of 9 bases. The CDR3 spells CAISTATNEKLFF. CDR3 DNA: TGTGCCATTTCGACAGCAACTAATGAAAAACTGTTTTTT. Supplemented by reference TRBV28 and TRBJ1-4, the full variable domain reads DVKVTQSSRYLVKRTGEKVFLECVQDMDHENMFWYRQDPGLGLRLIYFSYDVKMKEKGDIPEGYSVSREKKERFSLILESASTNQTSMYLCAISTATNEKLFFGSGTQLSVL.

About this clone: A read error may produce the germline difference seen at one junction end. This chain links TRBV5-4 with TRBJ1-2; TRBD1 aligns across 9 bases. The CDR3 extends over 12 amino acids. Looked up from germline, CDR1 is SGHNT and CDR2 is YYREEE (reference sequence). This CDR3 reads CASSLGQGDYHF. As DNA, the CDR3 is TGTGCCAGCAGCTTGGGACAGGGGGACTACCACTTC.

This chain uses TRBV19 with TRBJ2-7; 7 bases match TRBD1. The length of the CDR3 is 14 residues. Germline-derived CDR1 and CDR2 are LNHDA and SQIVND (reference sequence). V was pared by 5 bases and J by 0 bases, with 4 bases of the junction left unmatched. The CDR3 region is CASSSGTASYEQYF. The CDR3 nucleotides are TGTGCCAGTAGTTCCGGGACAGCCTCCTACGAGCAGTACTTC.

In its sample, this clone was seen many times. The chain carries TRBV5-4 and TRBJ1-6, with D perhaps TRBD1 (5 bases). The ends were cut back, 3 bases at V and 9 bases at J, with 19 bases in the middle. Germline CDR1 SGHNT, CDR2 YYREEE (reference sequence). The CDR3 sequence is 16 residues long. The CDR3 sequence: CASSWEGTNTGSPLHF. The CDR3 DNA is TGTGCCAGCAGCTGGGAGGGGACCAATACCGGTTCACCCCTCCACTTT.

The chain combines TRBV4-3 with TRBJ2-2, with D possibly TRBD2 on 5 matching bases. The CDR3 runs to 17 residues. Per germline, CDR1 LGHNA and CDR2 YSLEER. The germline V and J ends were trimmed by 1 base and 3 bases, with 15 bases remaining between them. CDR3 nucleotides: TGCGCCAGCAGCCAAGTAATGGGAACGCGGGACACCGGGGAGCTGTTTTTT. Encoded protein: CASSQVMGTRDTGELFF.

The rearrangement links TRBV3-1 (or the pseudogene TRBV3-2) to TRBJ2-1; D call uncertain. This CDR3 is built from 12 residues. Germline CDR1 reads LGHDT; CDR2 reads YNNKEL (reference sequence). V gave up 2 bases and J gave up 6 bases, with 5 bases separating them. The CDR3 coding sequence is TGTGCCAGCAGCCAACCGGGCAATGAGCAGTTCTTC. Its protein product is CASSQPGNEQFF.

The chain is built from TRBV2 and TRBJ1-2, with a tentative D call TRBD1 (5 bases). The CDR3 runs 12 residues. Trimming left V 9 bases short and J 2 bases short, with 10 bases between. Germline lookup yields CDR1 SNHLY and CDR2 FYNNEI. CDR3 in DNA: TGTGCCAGTGTGACAGCAAACTATGGCTACACCTTC. It specifies CASVTANYGYTF.

In nucleotides, the CDR3 is TGTGCCAGCAGTGACATATCCTTGGAGAGGGCCACTGAAGCTTTCTTT. This codes for CASSDISLERATEAFF. The chain has TRBV2 and TRBJ1-1; no clear D gene. The CDR3 has 16 amino acids. From germline, CDR1 is SNHLY and CDR2 FYNNEI. The V and J ends lost 3 bases and 4 bases respectively, with 18 bases between them.

This clone was seen a single time. The rearrangement uses TRBV15 and TRBJ2-5, with 11 positions matching TRBD1. There are 15 residues in the CDR3. V lost 5 bases, J lost 3 bases, and 5 bases stayed unmatched. Germline CDR1 LNHNV, CDR2 YYDKDF (reference sequence). CDR3 in amino acids: CATSLGQGAEETQYF. CDR3 DNA sequence: TGTGCCACCAGCTTAGGACAGGGGGCGGAAGAGACCCAGTACTTC.